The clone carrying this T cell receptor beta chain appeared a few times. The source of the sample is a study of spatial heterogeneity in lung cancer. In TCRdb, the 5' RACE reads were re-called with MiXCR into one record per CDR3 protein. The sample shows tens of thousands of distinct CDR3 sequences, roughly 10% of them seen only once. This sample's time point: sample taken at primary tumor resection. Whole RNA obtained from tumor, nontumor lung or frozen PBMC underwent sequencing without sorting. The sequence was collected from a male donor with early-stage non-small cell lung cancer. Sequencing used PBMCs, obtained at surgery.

The CDR3 DNA is TGTGCCAGCCAGTCCAGCGGGAGGACAGATACGCAGTATTTT. Translation: CASQSSGRTDTQYF. The chain couples TRBV10-3 to TRBJ2-3; 9 nucleotides agree with TRBD2. V lost 10 bases and J lost 3; bases outside the gene matches: 8. The germline V gene encodes CDR1 ENHRY and CDR2 SYGVKD. The CDR3 consists of 14 residues.